The entry that follows covers one T cell receptor (beta chain) sequence. Its antigen is unknown. This sample was included in a study of regulatory T cells in long-lasting Graves disease. Background on the study: A definition of persistent Graves' disease required over 5 years of antithyroid drugs plus positive TSH receptor antibodies. Whole-study results and caveats: The TCR repertoire of persistent Graves' patients was less diverse than that of newly diagnosed ones. No thyroid tissue was studied; the work used peripheral blood only.

Time point described: persistent/refractory GD, antithyroid drugs over 5 years with positive TRAb. Making the TCR library involved RNA that had been extracted from PBMCs. Peripheral blood, approximately 9.6 milliliters of it, was drawn into EDTA tubes. The CDR3 runs to 15 residues. V lost 6 bases, J lost 0 bases, and 17 bases lay in between. Per the germline V gene, CDR1 is DFQATT and CDR2 is SNEGSKA (reference sequence). Library construction for TCR beta used iRepertoire HTBI primers and Arm-PCR of CDR3 regions. One entry per CDR3 protein results from TCRdb running MiXCR on the multiplex PCR reads. The data contain some 300,000 distinct CDR3 sequences, around 20% of them singletons.

The chain employs TRBV20-1 and TRBJ1-1; tentatively, D is TRBD1 (6 bases). The sequencing here drew on peripheral blood mononuclear cells (PBMCs), taken when the disease was refractory, from a patient treated with antithyroid drugs. The receptor was derived from a female donor with Graves disease. This CDR3 reads CSARRGGAMNTEAFF. The CDR3 nucleotides read TGCAGTGCCCGAAGAGGGGGGGCCATGAACACTGAAGCTTTCTTT.